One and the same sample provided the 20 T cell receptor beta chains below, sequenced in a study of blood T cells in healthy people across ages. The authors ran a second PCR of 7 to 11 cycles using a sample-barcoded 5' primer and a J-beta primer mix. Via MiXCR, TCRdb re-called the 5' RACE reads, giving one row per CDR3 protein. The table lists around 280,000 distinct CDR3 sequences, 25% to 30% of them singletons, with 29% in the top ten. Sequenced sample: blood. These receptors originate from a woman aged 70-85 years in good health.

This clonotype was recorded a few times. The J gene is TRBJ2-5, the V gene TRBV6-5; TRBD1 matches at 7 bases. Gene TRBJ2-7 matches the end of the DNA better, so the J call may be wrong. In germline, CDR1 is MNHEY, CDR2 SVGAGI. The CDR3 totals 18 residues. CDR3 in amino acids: CASSYNTPLGTVGYEQYF. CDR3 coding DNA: TGTGCCAGCAGTTACAACACCCCTCTCGGGACAGTAGGCTACGAGCAGTACTTC.

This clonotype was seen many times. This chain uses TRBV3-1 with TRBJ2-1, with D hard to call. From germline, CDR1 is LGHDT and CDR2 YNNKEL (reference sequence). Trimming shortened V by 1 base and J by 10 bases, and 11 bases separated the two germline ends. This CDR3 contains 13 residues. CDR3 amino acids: CASSQVPKGEQFF. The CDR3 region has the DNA TGTGCCAGCAGCCAAGTCCCTAAGGGCGAGCAGTTCTTC.

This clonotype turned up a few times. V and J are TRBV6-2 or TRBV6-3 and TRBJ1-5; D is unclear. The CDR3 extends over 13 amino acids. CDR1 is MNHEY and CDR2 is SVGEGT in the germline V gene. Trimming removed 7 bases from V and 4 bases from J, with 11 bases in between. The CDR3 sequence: CASKANHNQPQHF. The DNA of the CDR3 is TGTGCCAGCAAGGCAAACCATAATCAGCCCCAGCATTTT.

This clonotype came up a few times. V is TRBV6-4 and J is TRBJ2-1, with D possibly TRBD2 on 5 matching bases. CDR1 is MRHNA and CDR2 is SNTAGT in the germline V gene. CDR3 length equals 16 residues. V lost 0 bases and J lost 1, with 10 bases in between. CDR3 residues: CASSDSRRGSYNEQFF. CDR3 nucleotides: TGTGCCAGCAGTGACTCGAGGCGAGGGTCCTACAATGAGCAGTTCTTC.

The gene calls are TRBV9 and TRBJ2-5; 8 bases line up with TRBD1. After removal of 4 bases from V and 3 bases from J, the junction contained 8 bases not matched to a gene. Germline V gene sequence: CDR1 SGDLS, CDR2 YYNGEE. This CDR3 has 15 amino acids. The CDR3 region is CASSPRTGTEETQYF. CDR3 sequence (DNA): TGTGCCAGCAGCCCCCGGACAGGGACGGAAGAGACCCAGTACTTC.

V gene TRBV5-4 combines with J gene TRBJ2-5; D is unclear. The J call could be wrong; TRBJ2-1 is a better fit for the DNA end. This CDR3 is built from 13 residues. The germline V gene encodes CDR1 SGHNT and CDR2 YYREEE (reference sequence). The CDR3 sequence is CASSTDWANEQFF. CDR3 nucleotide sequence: TGTGCCAGCAGCACAGACTGGGCCAATGAGCAGTTCTTC.

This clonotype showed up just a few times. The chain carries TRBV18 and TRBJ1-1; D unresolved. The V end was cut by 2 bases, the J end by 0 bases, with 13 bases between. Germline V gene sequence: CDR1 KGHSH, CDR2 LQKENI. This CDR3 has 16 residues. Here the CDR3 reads CASSPYKGKMNTEAFF. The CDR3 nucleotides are TGTGCCAGCTCACCATATAAGGGAAAAATGAACACTGAAGCTTTCTTT.

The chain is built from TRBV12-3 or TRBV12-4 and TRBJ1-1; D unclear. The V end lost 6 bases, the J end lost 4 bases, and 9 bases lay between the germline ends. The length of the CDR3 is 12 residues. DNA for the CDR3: TGTGCCAGCAGGGTTCTAAGCACTGAAGCTTTCTTT. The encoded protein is CASRVLSTEAFF.

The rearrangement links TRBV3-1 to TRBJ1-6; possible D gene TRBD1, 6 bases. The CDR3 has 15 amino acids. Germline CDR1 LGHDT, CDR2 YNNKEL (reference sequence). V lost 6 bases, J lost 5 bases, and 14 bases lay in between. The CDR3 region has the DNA TGTGCCAGCAGGTATCAGGAGGGGGATAATTCACCCCTCCACTTT. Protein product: CASRYQEGDNSPLHF.

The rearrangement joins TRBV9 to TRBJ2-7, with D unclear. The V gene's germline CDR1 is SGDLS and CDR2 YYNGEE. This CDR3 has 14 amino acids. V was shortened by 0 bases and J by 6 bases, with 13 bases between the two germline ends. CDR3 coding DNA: TGTGCCAGCAGCGTAGATACCCGCGTCTCCGAGCAGTACTTC. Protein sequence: CASSVDTRVSEQYF.

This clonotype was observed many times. Here the CDR3 reads CASSLGGSIPYEQYF. The DNA for the CDR3 is TGCGCCAGCAGCTTGGGGGGCTCTATCCCCTACGAGCAGTACTTC. The chain uses TRBV5-1 and TRBJ2-7; D is perhaps TRBD1 (5 bases). Germline values: CDR1 SGHRS, CDR2 YFSETQ. The CDR3 runs to 15 residues. The V end lost 0 bases, the J end lost 2 bases, and 12 bases lay between the germline ends. Drawing the rest from reference TRBV5-1 and TRBJ2-7, the complete variable domain is KAGVTQTPRYLIKTRGQQVTLSCSPISGHRSVSWYQQTPGQGLQFLFEYFSETQRNKGNFPGRFSGRQFSNSRSEMNVSTLELGDSALYLCASSLGGSIPYEQYFGPGTRLTVT.

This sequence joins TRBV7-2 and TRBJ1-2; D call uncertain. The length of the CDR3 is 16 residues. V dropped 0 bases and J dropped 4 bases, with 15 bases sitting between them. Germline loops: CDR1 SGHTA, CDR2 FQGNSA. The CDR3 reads CASSLATTQIIYGYTF. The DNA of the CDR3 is TGTGCCAGCAGCTTAGCAACAACCCAGATTATCTATGGCTACACCTTC.

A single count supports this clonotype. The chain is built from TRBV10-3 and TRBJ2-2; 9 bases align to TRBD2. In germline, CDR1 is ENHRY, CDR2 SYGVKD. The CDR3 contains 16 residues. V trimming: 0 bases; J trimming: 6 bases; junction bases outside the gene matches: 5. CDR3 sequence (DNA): TGTGCCATCAGTGAGTCCGAGCGGGAGGAGGCCGGGGAGCTGTTTTTT. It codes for CAISESEREEAGELFF.

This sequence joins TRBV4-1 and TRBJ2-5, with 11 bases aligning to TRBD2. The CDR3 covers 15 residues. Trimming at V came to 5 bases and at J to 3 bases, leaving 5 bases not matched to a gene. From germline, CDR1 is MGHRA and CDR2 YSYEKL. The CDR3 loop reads CASSEGLAAKETQYF. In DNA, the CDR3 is TGCGCCAGCAGCGAGGGACTAGCGGCGAAAGAGACCCAGTACTTC.

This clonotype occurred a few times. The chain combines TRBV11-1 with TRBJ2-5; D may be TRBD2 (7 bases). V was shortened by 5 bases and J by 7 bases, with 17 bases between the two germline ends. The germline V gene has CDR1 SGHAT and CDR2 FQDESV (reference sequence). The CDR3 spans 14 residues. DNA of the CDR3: TGTGCCAGCAGCCCTAAGCGGGACACAGCGACCCAGTACTTC. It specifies CASSPKRDTATQYF.

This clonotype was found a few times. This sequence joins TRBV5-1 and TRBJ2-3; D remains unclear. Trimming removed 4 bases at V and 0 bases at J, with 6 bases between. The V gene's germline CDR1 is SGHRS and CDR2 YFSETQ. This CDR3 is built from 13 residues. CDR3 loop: CASSTASTDTQYF. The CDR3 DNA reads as TGCGCCAGCAGCACAGCAAGCACAGATACGCAGTATTTT. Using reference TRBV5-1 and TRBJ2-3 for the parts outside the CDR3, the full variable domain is KAGVTQTPRYLIKTRGQQVTLSCSPISGHRSVSWYQQTPGQGLQFLFEYFSETQRNKGNFPGRFSGRQFSNSRSEMNVSTLELGDSALYLCASSTASTDTQYFGPGTRLTVL.

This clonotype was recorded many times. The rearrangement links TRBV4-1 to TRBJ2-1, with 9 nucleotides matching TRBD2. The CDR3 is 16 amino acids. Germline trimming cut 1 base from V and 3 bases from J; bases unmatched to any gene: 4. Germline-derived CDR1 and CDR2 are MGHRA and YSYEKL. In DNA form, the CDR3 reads TGCGCCAGCAGCCAAGTTAGACTAGCGGTCTACAATGAGCAGTTCTTC. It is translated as CASSQVRLAVYNEQFF.

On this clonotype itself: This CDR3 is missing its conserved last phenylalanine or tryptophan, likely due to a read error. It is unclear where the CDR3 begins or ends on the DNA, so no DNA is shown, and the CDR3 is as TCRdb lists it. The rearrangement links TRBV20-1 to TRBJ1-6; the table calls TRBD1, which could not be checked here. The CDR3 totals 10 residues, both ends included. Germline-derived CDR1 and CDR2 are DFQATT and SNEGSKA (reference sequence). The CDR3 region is CSARTGGGEL.

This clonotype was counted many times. CDR3 protein: CAISVSADWGETQYF. The CDR3 nucleotides read TGTGCCATCAGTGTGTCTGCGGATTGGGGGGAGACCCAGTACTTC. The rearrangement joins TRBV10-3 to TRBJ2-5; either TRBD1 or TRBD2 may supply D (5 bases each). The germline CDR1 and CDR2 sequences are ENHRY and SYGVKD. There are 15 residues in the CDR3. V lost 4 bases, J lost 5 bases, and 17 bases lay in between.

CDR3 amino acids: CASSYLDGNTGELFF. CDR3 coding DNA: TGTGCCAGCAGTTACTTGGACGGGAACACCGGGGAGCTGTTTTTT. V usage is TRBV6-6 and J usage is TRBJ2-2, with D uncertain. The CDR3 runs 15 residues. Deletions cut 1 base from V and 1 base from J, with 7 bases between. Germline CDR1 reads MNHNY; CDR2 reads SVGAGI (reference sequence).